This TCR beta chain was identified in a study of CXCR3-negative and CXCR3-positive naive CD8 T cells. Study observations and caveats: CXCR3-positive naive cells carried more hydrophobic TRB CDR3s than CXCR3-negative naive cells did. Memory cells diverged, while naive CXCR3-positive and CXCR3-negative cells had similar TRBV-TRBJ usage.

Naive CD8+ T cells showed a CD45RO-CCR7+CD27+CD95- phenotype. Of note for this clonotype: The antigen is unknown.

The CDR3 is 14 residues long. Germline V CDR1 and CDR2: MNHEY, SVGEGT. Via 5' RACE with UMI labels, TRB cDNA libraries were prepared. TCRdb re-called the 5' RACE reads; one entry per CDR3 protein, DNA not given. The table gives 120,000 or so distinct CDR3 sequences; the top ten clones make up approximately 0.54% of it. This receptor was obtained from a human donor in good health. Some clones in this sample may be carry-over from other donors' samples. Sequencing input: naive CXCR3+ CD8+ T cells from blood. Stated subset: CD45RO-CCR7+CD27+CD95- naive CD8+ T cells expressing CXCR3 (TNR3+). The chain has TRBV6-2 or TRBV6-3 and TRBJ2-7; TCRdb designates TRBD2, a call that cannot be tested without DNA. The CDR3 loop is CASSYSRAEYEQYF.